Listed below are T cell receptor beta chains from one sample, sequenced in a study of T-cell reconstitution after alpha-beta-depleted transplantation in children. TCRdb itself ran the PCR reads through MiXCR, one entry per CDR3 protein. Of approximately 420,000 distinct CDR3 sequences listed, 9.5% to 13% are singletons. The sequenced sample was PBMCs from the stem cell graft donor, obtained from the stem cell graft. The receptors come from a human donor who donated a stem cell graft to a child with acute myeloid leukemia. CDR3s include the opening cysteine and the closing phenylalanine or tryptophan. Each record gives: D gene, J gene, V gene, clone size, CDR3 DNA, CDR3 protein. D genes are given only for firm matches. Some rows have no size entry. The others give once, few or many, or a class for an expanded clone.

>NA|TRBJ2-1|TRBV5-8|few
TGTGCCAGCAGCAGTAGTTATCATGAGCAGTTCTTC
CASSSSYHEQFF
>NA|TRBJ2-3|TRBV7-8|NA
TGTGCCAGCAGCTTAGCTGGGCGGGCCCACACAGATACGCAGTATTTT
CASSLAGRAHTDTQYF
>NA|TRBJ2-3|TRBV6-1|NA
TGTGCCAGCAGTGGACAGATTCTGGGGGATACGCAGTATTTT
CASSGQILGDTQYF
>TRBD2|TRBJ2-7|TRBV4-1|NA
TGCGCCAGCAGCCAAGACGGCTCTAGCGGGAGCGCGGACGAGCAGTACTTC
CASSQDGSSGSADEQYF
>NA|TRBJ1-1|TRBV29-1|NA
TGCAGCGGTGGCGAGGGCCGCGGAACTGAAGCTTTCTTT
CSGGEGRGTEAFF
>NA|TRBJ2-7|TRBV20-1|NA
TGCAGTGCTAAACAGGGTTCCCACGAGCAGTACTTC
CSAKQGSHEQYF
>NA|TRBJ2-5|TRBV6-2/TRBV6-3|NA
TGTGCCAGCAGTCCCGGGACTCAAGGGGAGACCCAGTACTTC
CASSPGTQGETQYF
>NA|TRBJ2-7|TRBV7-6|many
TGTGCCAGCAGCTTAGGGGGCGAGGACTACGAGCAGTACTTC
CASSLGGEDYEQYF
>NA|TRBJ2-7|TRBV4-2|few
TGTGCCAGCAGCCAACAGGCAGGGAACTCCTACGAGCAGTACTTC
CASSQQAGNSYEQYF
>TRBD2|TRBJ2-5|TRBV6-8|NA
TGTGCCAGCAGTTACACCGGACTAGCGGGAGCCCAGATTCAAGAGACCCAGTACTTC
CASSYTGLAGAQIQETQYF
>NA|TRBJ2-1|TRBV4-2|few
TGTGCCAGCAGCCAAGATTCCCTAGGGGCGGGGAGCTCCTACAATGAGCAGTTCTTC
CASSQDSLGAGSSYNEQFF
>NA|TRBJ2-5|TRBV12-3/TRBV12-4|many
TGTGCCAGCAGTCCCGAGGGAGGCTACGGAGAGACCCAGTACTTC
CASSPEGGYGETQYF
>NA|TRBJ1-1|TRBV7-2|NA
TGTGCCAGCAGCTTCCTCGGATCTCCGGGAACTGAAGCTTTCTTT
CASSFLGSPGTEAFF
>NA|TRBJ2-3|TRBV5-1|NA
TGCGCCAGCAGCACCGGGACGGACACAGATACGCAGTATTTT
CASSTGTDTDTQYF
>NA|TRBJ2-1|TRBV3-1|few
TGTGCCAGCAGCCAAGTAATGGGAGTTGAGCAGTTCTTC
CASSQVMGVEQFF
>NA|TRBJ1-1|TRBV7-2|few
TGTGCCAGCAGCTTAGATTGGGGAGGGGGAGGCACTGAAGCTTTCTTT
CASSLDWGGGGTEAFF
>NA|TRBJ1-2|TRBV7-9|few
TGTGCCAGTATCTCCAGCCCTGCCGGTGGCTACACCTTC
CASISSPAGGYTF
>TRBD1|TRBJ2-2|TRBV6-1|many
TGTGCCAGCAGTCAACAGGGGGCTCACACCGGGGAGCTGTTTTTT
CASSQQGAHTGELFF
>TRBD2|TRBJ2-2|TRBV27|NA
TGTGCCAGCAGCCCCGGGACTACCTACACCGGGGAGCTGTTTTTT
CASSPGTTYTGELFF
>NA|TRBJ2-5|TRBV10-3|NA
TGTGCCATCAGCTTCGGACAGGGAGGGGAGACCCAGTACTTC
CAISFGQGGETQYF
>NA|TRBJ2-2|TRBV12-3/TRBV12-4|many
TGTGCCAGCAGTTTTGTGTTACCGGGATCGAACACCGGGGAGCTGTTTTTT
CASSFVLPGSNTGELFF
>NA|TRBJ1-1|TRBV29-1|few
TGCAGCGTCAACGGGGGCTTGACCACTGAAGCTTTCTTT
CSVNGGLTTEAFF
>NA|TRBJ1-3|TRBV30|NA
TGTGCCTGGAAGTACAGGGTCGGAAACACCATATATTTT
CAWKYRVGNTIYF
>NA|TRBJ2-3|TRBV5-1|NA
TGCGCCAGCAGCTTGGTTCCTTTTGCGACGGATACGCAGTATTTT
CASSLVPFATDTQYF
>NA|TRBJ1-2|TRBV7-2|few
TGTGCCAGCAGCTTAGTATCCAGGCTAGGTGGCTATGGCTACACCTTC
CASSLVSRLGGYGYTF
>NA|TRBJ2-2|TRBV11-2|many
TGTGCCAGCAGCCATACTAGGAACACCGGGGAGCTGTTTTTT
CASSHTRNTGELFF
>TRBD1|TRBJ2-7|TRBV13|NA
TGTGCCAGCAGTAGCCGGGACAGGGCGATTTCGAGCTCCTACGAGCAGTACTTC
CASSSRDRAISSSYEQYF
>NA|TRBJ2-5|TRBV5-1|NA
TGCGCCAGCAGCTTGGCAGGGTCAGCTTACCAAGAGACCCAGTACTTC
CASSLAGSAYQETQYF
>TRBD2|TRBJ2-5|TRBV5-1|many
TGCGCCAGCAGCTTGGAGGCTAGCGGGTCCGAGACCCAGTACTTC
CASSLEASGSETQYF
>NA|TRBJ2-1|TRBV7-6|few
TGTGCCAGCAGAGAAGGGTCCTACAATGAGCAGTTCTTC
CASREGSYNEQFF
>TRBD1|TRBJ2-1|TRBV24-1|few
TGTGCCACCAGCCAGACAGGGAATTCCTACAATGAGCAGTTCTTC
CATSQTGNSYNEQFF
>TRBD1|TRBJ2-2|TRBV6-5|NA
TGTGCCAGCAGTCTACAGGGGGATCCCGGGGAGCTGTTTTTT
CASSLQGDPGELFF
>TRBD2|TRBJ2-7|TRBV6-5|NA
TGTGCCAGCAGTTACTCACCAGGGAGGGGTTTGACCTACGAGCAGTACTTC
CASSYSPGRGLTYEQYF
>NA|TRBJ1-1|TRBV20-1|few
TGCAGTGCCTCCGGGGGGGCAGGCACTGAAGCTTTCTTT
CSASGGAGTEAFF
>NA|TRBJ2-5|TRBV7-8|few
TGTGCCAGCAGCTTAGCCCGCCAAGAGACCCAGTACTTC
CASSLARQETQYF
>NA|TRBJ2-1|TRBV12-3/TRBV12-4|many
TGTGCCAGCACCCCGGGTCAGGGGTCTTGGTACAATGAGCAGTTCTTC
CASTPGQGSWYNEQFF
>TRBD1|TRBJ1-2|TRBV4-2|few
TGTGCCAGCAGCCAAATCCTATCGATGACAGGGCTTAACGGCTACACCTTC
CASSQILSMTGLNGYTF
>NA|TRBJ2-1|TRBV12-3/TRBV12-4|NA
TGTGCCAGCAGTTTTTTGCACGGGCAGTACAATGAGCAGTTCTTC
CASSFLHGQYNEQFF
>NA|TRBJ2-3|TRBV5-1|NA
TGCGCCAGCAGCTTAGAGACGGCAAGCACAGATACGCAGTATTTT
CASSLETASTDTQYF
>NA|TRBJ2-2|TRBV6-2/TRBV6-3|NA
TGTGCCACCCCTCCTTTGAGCACCGGGGAGCTGTTTTTT
CATPPLSTGELFF
>NA|TRBJ2-5|TRBV3-1|NA
TGTGCCAGCACCCAATGGGTGGGAGCAGAGACCCAGTACTTC
CASTQWVGAETQYF
>TRBD1|TRBJ1-4|TRBV6-5|NA
TGTGCCAGCAGTTACCGGGTCCCGGGACAGGGTCGGGGTGAAAAACTGTTTTTT
CASSYRVPGQGRGEKLFF
>TRBD2|TRBJ2-5|TRBV29-1|NA
TGCAGCGTTAGTGCGGGAGGGCCGGAGACCCAGTACTTC
CSVSAGGPETQYF
>TRBD2|TRBJ2-3|TRBV24-1|few
TGTGCCACCAGTGATGCTAGCGGGGGAACAGATACGCAGTATTTT
CATSDASGGTDTQYF
>NA|TRBJ2-2|TRBV5-5|few
TGTGCCAGCAGCTGGAGGGAGAACACCGGGGAGCTGTTTTTT
CASSWRENTGELFF
>TRBD1|TRBJ2-4|TRBV6-2/TRBV6-3|NA
TGTGCCAGCAGTTCCCAGTGGGGACAGGGGCGTGCGGACAAAAACATTCAGTACTTC
CASSSQWGQGRADKNIQYF
>TRBD2|TRBJ2-7|TRBV6-1|once
TGTGCCAGCAGTAGGGGTGCGGGACTAGGTTCCTACGAGCAGTACTTC
CASSRGAGLGSYEQYF
>NA|TRBJ2-3|TRBV29-1|NA
TGCAGCGTTGGCCCGCGAGGTTCGGCGACAGATACGCAGTATTTT
CSVGPRGSATDTQYF
>NA|TRBJ2-1|TRBV7-6|NA
TGTGTCAGCGCAGCTGAGAGCAGTTCACATGAGCAGTTCTTC
CVSAAESSSHEQFF
>NA|TRBJ2-1|TRBV15|NA
TGTGCCACCAGCAGAGGACCAGCGGGTAGCTCCTACAATGAGCAGTTCTTC
CATSRGPAGSSYNEQFF
>NA|TRBJ1-2|TRBV9|few
TGTGCCAGCAGCGTAGATGTTAGGAACTATGGCTACACCTTC
CASSVDVRNYGYTF
>NA|TRBJ1-2|TRBV10-3|NA
TGTGCCATCAGTGAGTCCGCTTCAGGGCGGGGCACCTTC
CAISESASGRGTF
>TRBD1|TRBJ1-2|TRBV6-1|NA
TGTGCCAGCAGTCAAGACAGGGGTCCCTTAGACAAGGCGAACTATGGCTACACCTTC
CASSQDRGPLDKANYGYTF